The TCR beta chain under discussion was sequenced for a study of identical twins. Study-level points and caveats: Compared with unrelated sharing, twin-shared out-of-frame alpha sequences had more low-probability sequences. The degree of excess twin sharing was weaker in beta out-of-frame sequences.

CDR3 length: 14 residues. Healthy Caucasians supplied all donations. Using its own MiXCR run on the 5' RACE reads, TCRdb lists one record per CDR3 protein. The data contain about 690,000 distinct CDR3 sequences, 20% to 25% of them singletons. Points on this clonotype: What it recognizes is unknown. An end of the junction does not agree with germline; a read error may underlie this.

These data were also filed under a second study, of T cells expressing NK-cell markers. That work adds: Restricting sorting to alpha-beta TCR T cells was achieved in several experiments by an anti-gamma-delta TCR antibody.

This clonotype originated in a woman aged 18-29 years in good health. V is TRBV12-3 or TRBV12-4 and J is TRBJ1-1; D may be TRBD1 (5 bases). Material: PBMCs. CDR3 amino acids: CASRFREGRTEAFF. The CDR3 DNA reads TGTGCCAGCCGATTCAGGGAAGGGCGCACTGAAGCGTTCTTT.